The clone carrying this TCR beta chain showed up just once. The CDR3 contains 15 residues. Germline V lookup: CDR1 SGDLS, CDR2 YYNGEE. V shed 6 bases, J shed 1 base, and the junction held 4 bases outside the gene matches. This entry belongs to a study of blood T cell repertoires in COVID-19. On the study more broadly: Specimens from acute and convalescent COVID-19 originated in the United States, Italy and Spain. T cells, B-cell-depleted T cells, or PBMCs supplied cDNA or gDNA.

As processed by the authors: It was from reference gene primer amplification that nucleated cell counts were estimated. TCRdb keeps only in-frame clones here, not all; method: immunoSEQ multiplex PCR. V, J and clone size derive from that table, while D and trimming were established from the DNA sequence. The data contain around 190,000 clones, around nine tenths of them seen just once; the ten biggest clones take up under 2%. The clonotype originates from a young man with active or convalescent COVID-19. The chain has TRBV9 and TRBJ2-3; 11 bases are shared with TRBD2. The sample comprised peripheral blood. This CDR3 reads CASTILAGGTDTQYF. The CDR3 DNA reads TGTGCCAGCACCATACTAGCGGGAGGCACAGATACGCAGTATTTT.